Listed below are T cell receptor beta chains from one sample, sequenced in a study of T cell changes during pregnancy in multiple sclerosis. Some clones are missing from TCRdb's copy, which holds only in-frame ones; the method was immunoSEQ multiplex PCR. The sample carries tens of thousands of clones, about 89% recorded once. The sequencing here drew on CD4+ T cells from peripheral blood mononuclear cells, taken in the third trimester of pregnancy. Receptor source: a female donor in good health, enrolled as a control in a pregnancy study. Both conserved end residues are part of each CDR3. Each record gives: clone size, V gene, J gene, D gene, CDR3 protein, CDR3 DNA. D genes are given only for firm matches. Size is omitted from some rows. Given values are once, few, many or a class for expanded clones.

>.|TRBV9|TRBJ1-2|TRBD1
CASSFETGKGYTF
TGTGCCAGCAGCTTTGAGACAGGGAAAGGCTACACCTTC
>.|TRBV7-3|TRBJ2-2|.
CASGFRGGANTGELFF
TGTGCCAGCGGGTTCCGAGGGGGAGCTAACACCGGGGAGCTGTTTTTT
>once|TRBV19|TRBJ1-2|.
CASSPTGTNYGYTF
TGTGCCAGTAGCCCAACAGGTACTAACTATGGCTACACCTTC
>.|TRBV19|TRBJ2-7|TRBD2
CASSIQREGEQYF
TGTGCCAGTAGTATTCAGAGGGAGGGCGAGCAGTACTTC
>.|TRBV5-1|TRBJ1-4|.
CASSPRGGNMANEKLFF
TGCGCCAGCAGCCCCCGGGGGGGAAACATGGCTAATGAAAAACTGTTTTTT
>.|TRBV18|TRBJ1-2|.
CASSLTVNGYTF
TGTGCCAGCTCACTTACAGTGAATGGCTACACCTTC
>.|TRBV4-2|TRBJ2-3|TRBD1
CASSLGQESTDTQYF
TGTGCCAGCAGCCTGGGACAGGAGAGCACAGATACGCAGTATTTT
>.|TRBV19|TRBJ2-7|TRBD2
CASSIRGLAGESYEQYF
TGTGCCAGTAGTATACGTGGCCTAGCGGGAGAGTCCTACGAGCAGTACTTC
>.|TRBV9|TRBJ1-3|.
CASRGGDLRSGNTIYF
TGTGCCAGCAGAGGGGGGGACTTACGCTCTGGAAACACCATATATTTT
>once|TRBV5-1|TRBJ2-5|.
CASSLGQIQETQYF
TGCGCCAGCAGCTTGGGCCAGATCCAAGAGACCCAGTACTTC
>.|TRBV5-1|TRBJ1-3|TRBD1
CASSLGTTGYSGNTIYF
TGCGCCAGCAGCTTAGGAACGACAGGGTACTCTGGAAACACCATATATTTT
>.|TRBV10-1|TRBJ1-1|.
CASSETGSSTEAFF
TGCGCCAGCAGTGAGACAGGGTCGAGCACTGAAGCTTTCTTT
>.|TRBV18|TRBJ2-1|TRBD2
CASSPTGGPNEQFF
TGTGCCAGCTCACCGACGGGGGGGCCGAATGAGCAGTTCTTC
>once|TRBV11-1|TRBJ2-3|TRBD2
CASSMGLALDTQYF
TGTGCCAGCAGCATGGGACTAGCGCTAGATACGCAGTATTTT
>.|TRBV7-9|TRBJ1-2|.
CASSLESENGYTF
TGTGCCAGCAGCTTAGAGTCAGAAAATGGCTACACCTTC
>.|TRBV6-4|TRBJ2-5|TRBD2
CASSESGGRTQYF
TGTGCCAGCAGTGAAAGCGGGGGTCGGACCCAGTACTTC
>.|TRBV10-2|TRBJ1-2|TRBD1
CASSEEDRGSRNGYTF
TGCGCCAGCAGTGAAGAGGACAGGGGTAGTAGGAATGGCTACACCTTC
>.|TRBV5-4|TRBJ1-4|TRBD1
CASSLSSDRTGEKLFF
TGTGCCAGCAGCCTCTCCTCGGACAGGACGGGGGAAAAACTGTTTTTT
>.|TRBV7-8|TRBJ2-6|TRBD2
CASSYGLAGASGANVLTF
TGTGCCAGCAGTTACGGACTAGCGGGAGCCTCTGGGGCCAACGTCCTGACTTTC
>.|TRBV4-1|TRBJ1-5|TRBD1
CASSQVDRGAFNQPQHF
TGCGCCAGCAGCCAAGTGGACAGGGGCGCGTTCAATCAGCCCCAGCATTTT
>.|TRBV6-1|TRBJ2-1|TRBD2
CASSTSGAYNEQFF
TGTGCCAGCAGCACTAGCGGGGCCTACAATGAGCAGTTCTTC
>.|TRBV5-1|TRBJ1-1|TRBD1
CASSRDSMNTEAFF
TGCGCCAGCAGCCGGGACAGCATGAACACTGAAGCTTTCTTT
>.|TRBV5-1|TRBJ2-7|TRBD1
CASGGQGAYEQYF
TGCGCCAGCGGAGGACAGGGGGCCTACGAGCAGTACTTC
>.|TRBV25-1|TRBJ1-3|.
CASSEPGTGGTIYF
TGTGCCAGCAGTGAGCCCGGCACCGGGGGCACCATATATTTT
>.|TRBV5-1|TRBJ1-1|.
CASSFGGGVENTEAFF
TGCGCCAGCAGCTTCGGCGGGGGAGTAGAGAACACTGAAGCTTTCTTT
>once|TRBV4-1|TRBJ1-3|.
CASSLANGQGLSGNTIYF
TGCGCCAGCAGCCTCGCTAATGGGCAGGGGCTCTCTGGAAACACCATATATTTT
>.|TRBV9|TRBJ2-1|TRBD2
CASSVASSGTYNEQFF
TGTGCCAGCAGCGTAGCTTCTAGCGGGACCTACAATGAGCAGTTCTTC
>.|TRBV4-1|TRBJ2-7|.
CASSHPGLSYEQYF
TGCGCCAGCAGCCACCCAGGGCTATCCTACGAGCAGTACTTC
>once|TRBV28|TRBJ1-3|.
CASSSRGYTIYF
TGTGCCAGCAGTTCGAGAGGCTACACCATATATTTT
>.|TRBV6-1|TRBJ2-7|.
CASKPGLLTYEQYF
TGTGCCAGCAAGCCGGGACTCTTAACCTACGAGCAGTACTTC
>.|TRBV18|TRBJ1-1|.
CASSRKERNTEAFF
TGTGCCAGCTCACGGAAGGAGAGGAACACTGAAGCTTTCTTT
>once|TRBV9|TRBJ1-5|.
CASSVGGDGQPQHF
TGTGCCAGCAGCGTAGGCGGGGATGGCCAGCCCCAGCATTTT
>.|TRBV6-6|TRBJ2-7|TRBD2
CASSRTSGYEQYF
TGTGCCAGCAGTCGGACTAGCGGCTACGAGCAGTACTTC
>.|TRBV5-1|TRBJ1-2|.
CASSLASGDTGGYTF
TGCGCCAGCAGCTTGGCTTCGGGGGATACGGGTGGCTACACCTTC
>few|TRBV5-5|TRBJ2-2|.
CASSSYTGELFF
TGTGCCAGCAGCTCATACACCGGGGAGCTGTTTTTT
>.|TRBV6-5|TRBJ1-1|.
CASSSPGLGNTEAFF
TGTGCCAGCAGTTCCCCGGGACTCGGGAACACTGAAGCTTTCTTT
>.|TRBV30|TRBJ2-7|TRBD1
CASDRGYEQYF
TGTGCCTCTGACAGGGGGTACGAGCAGTACTTC
>.|TRBV6-5|TRBJ2-5|TRBD2
CASSYTGTTNQETQYF
TGTGCCAGCAGTTACACCGGGACTACGAACCAAGAGACCCAGTACTTC
>.|TRBV5-1|TRBJ2-2|.
CASSPGILLNTGELFF
TGCGCCAGCAGCCCCGGGATTCTGCTGAACACCGGGGAGCTGTTTTTT
>.|TRBV5-5|TRBJ1-1|.
CASSFSGGTEAFF
TGTGCCAGCAGCTTTTCGGGGGGCACTGAAGCTTTCTTT
>.|TRBV5-1|TRBJ2-7|.
CASSLVRGINEQYF
TGCGCCAGCAGCTTGGTTCGGGGGATCAACGAGCAGTACTTC
>.|TRBV19|TRBJ1-6|.
CASSSQGNQGNSPLHF
TGTGCCAGTAGTAGTCAGGGAAATCAGGGTAATTCACCCCTCCACTTT
>.|TRBV5-4|TRBJ1-2|TRBD1
CASNRDRGAKGYTF
TGTGCCAGCAACCGGGACAGGGGCGCCAAGGGCTACACCTTC
>.|TRBV29-1|TRBJ2-3|TRBD1
CSAGTGTGGADTQYF
TGCAGCGCTGGAACCGGGACAGGGGGCGCAGATACGCAGTATTTT
>.|TRBV7-2|TRBJ1-5|TRBD1
CASSLVGQGGQPQHF
TGTGCCAGCAGCTTAGTCGGCCAGGGGGGACAGCCCCAGCATTTT
>.|TRBV10-2|TRBJ2-6|TRBD1
CASSETRTGAGANVLTF
TGCGCCAGCAGTGAGACACGCACAGGGGCTGGGGCCAACGTCCTGACTTTC
>.|TRBV18|TRBJ2-7|TRBD2
CASSPSGKEQYF
TGTGCCAGCTCACCAAGCGGGAAAGAGCAGTACTTC
>.|TRBV19|TRBJ2-1|TRBD2
CASRRRLAGGPYNEQFF
TGTGCCAGTAGACGGAGACTAGCGGGAGGACCCTACAATGAGCAGTTCTTC
>.|TRBV6-5|TRBJ1-2|.
CASSYSSTSKMNGYTF
TGTGCCAGCAGTTACTCGAGCACGAGTAAGATGAATGGCTACACCTTC